The source of this T cell receptor (beta chain) is a study of TIL therapy for anti-PD-1-resistant metastatic lung cancer. Time point reported: pre-treatment sample, taken before nivolumab and TIL therapy. Pleural nodules or supraclavicular lymph nodes made up most of the excised metastases sampled. The immunoSEQ assay was v3. Generated by immunoSEQ multiplex PCR, the TCRdb table keeps only in-frame clones and is missing some. Of approximately 97,000 clones in the sample, just over 65% are singletons; the top ten hold approximately 11%. This specimen was tumor tissue, taken at baseline. This TCR was recovered from a person aged 25-85 years with non-small cell lung cancer.

The DNA for the CDR3 is TGTGCCAGCAGCTCCGGGACAGGGATAACTGAAGCTTTCTTT. Residues: CASSSGTGITEAFF. The rearrangement joins TRBV7-3 to TRBJ1-1; 9 nucleotides align to TRBD1. J was trimmed by 5 bases and V by 4 bases; bases with no gene match: 5. The CDR3 has 14 amino acids. Germline V lookup: CDR1 SGHTA, CDR2 FQGTGA.